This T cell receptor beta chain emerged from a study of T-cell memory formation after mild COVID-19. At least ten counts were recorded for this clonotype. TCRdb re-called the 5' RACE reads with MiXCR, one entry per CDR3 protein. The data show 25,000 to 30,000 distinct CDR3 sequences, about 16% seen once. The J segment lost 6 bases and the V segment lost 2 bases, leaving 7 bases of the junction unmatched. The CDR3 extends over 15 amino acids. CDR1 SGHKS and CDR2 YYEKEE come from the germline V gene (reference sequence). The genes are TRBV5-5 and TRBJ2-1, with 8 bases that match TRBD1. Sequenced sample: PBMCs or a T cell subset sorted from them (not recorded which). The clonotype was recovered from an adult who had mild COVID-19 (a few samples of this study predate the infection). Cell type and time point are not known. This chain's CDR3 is CASSFEGQVPNEQFF. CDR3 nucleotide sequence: TGTGCCAGCAGCTTTGAGGGACAGGTCCCCAATGAGCAGTTCTTC.